These T cell receptor beta chains were read from a single sample in a study of beta chain features in type 1 diabetes. Measured with immunoSEQ multiplex PCR; TCRdb has only the in-frame clones, and not every one. The table shows fewer than 300,000 clones, with roughly 21% occurring only once. Material for sequencing was naive CD4+ T cells from blood. These receptors all come from a woman aged 40 to 55 with type 1 diabetes. The CDR3 runs from the conserved cysteine through the conserved F or W. D genes are given only for firm matches. Only part of the rows carry a size: once, few, many, or a class if the clone is expanded.

TRBJ1-1 11 . . TRBV25-1 CASSVSAEAFF TGTGCCAGCAGTGTTTCGGCGGAGGCTTTCTTT
TRBJ2-7 14 . . TRBV6-5 CASSFDSLRYEQYF TGTGCCAGCAGTTTCGACAGTCTGAGGTACGAGCAGTACTTC
TRBJ1-1 14 . few TRBV25-1 CASSEQGNYDEAFF TGTGCCAGCAGTGAACAGGGGAACTACGATGAAGCTTTCTTT
TRBJ2-3 11 . . TRBV28 CASRQADTQYF TGTGCCAGCAGACAGGCAGATACGCAGTATTTT
TRBJ2-1 15 TRBD2 . TRBV7-2 CASSLGGLGDREQFF TGTGCCAGCAGCTTAGGGGGACTAGGTGACAGGGAGCAGTTCTTC
TRBJ1-1 14 . few TRBV18 CASSPLAGNTEAFF TGTGCCAGCTCACCCCTCGCCGGGAACACTGAAGCTTTCTTT
TRBJ1-6 15 . . TRBV27 CASSFGAEGISPLHF TGTGCCAGCAGTTTTGGGGCCGAAGGAATTTCACCCCTCCACTTT
TRBJ2-3 11 . . TRBV28 CASRSSDTQYF TGTGCCAGCAGGTCATCAGATACGCAGTATTTT
TRBJ2-1 18 TRBD2 . TRBV27 CASSWWTSGGARDNEQFF TGTGCCAGCAGTTGGTGGACTAGCGGGGGGGCCAGGGACAATGAGCAGTTCTTC
TRBJ1-1 12 . few TRBV29-1 CSVQGMNTEAFF TGCAGCGTCCAGGGGATGAACACTGAAGCTTTCTTT
TRBJ2-7 12 . . TRBV19 CASSQEGAEQYF TGTGCCAGTAGTCAGGAAGGTGCCGAGCAGTACTTC
TRBJ1-1 12 . few TRBV2 CASNDGSPEAFF TGTGCCAGCAATGACGGGTCTCCTGAAGCTTTCTTT
TRBJ2-4 16 . few TRBV23-1 CASTRGRGTAKNIQYF TGCGCCAGCACCCGGGGCAGGGGAACGGCCAAAAACATTCAGTACTTC
TRBJ1-5 17 . . TRBV5-1 CASSLLPGEGERQPQHF TGCGCCAGCAGCCTCCTACCGGGGGAGGGGGAGCGGCAGCCCCAGCATTTT
TRBJ2-7 16 . . TRBV4-2 CASSQDSGSPVGEQYF TGTGCCAGCAGCCAAGATAGTGGGAGCCCCGTTGGGGAGCAGTACTTC
TRBJ2-7 12 . few TRBV7-9 CASATDRTAWYF TGTGCCAGCGCGACGGATAGGACAGCTTGGTACTTC
TRBJ1-1 15 TRBD1 . TRBV19 CASSMTGEWNTEAFF TGTGCCAGTAGTATGACAGGGGAATGGAACACTGAAGCTTTCTTT
TRBJ2-4 13 TRBD2 . TRBV9 CASSPRLANIQYF TGTGCCAGCAGCCCGCGACTAGCAAACATTCAGTACTTC
TRBJ2-3 15 . . TRBV5-4 CASTFPGARGDTQYF TGTGCCAGCACCTTCCCGGGGGCGCGGGGGGATACGCAGTATTTT
TRBJ1-1 14 . . TRBV5-4 CASSPRGMNTEAFF TGTGCCAGCAGCCCCAGGGGAATGAACACTGAAGCTTTCTTT
TRBJ1-1 14 . few TRBV7-9 CASSLESGNTEAFF TGTGCCAGCAGCTTAGAATCGGGGAACACTGAAGCTTTCTTT
TRBJ2-7 12 TRBD1 . TRBV14 CASSPTGYEQYF TGTGCCAGCAGTCCGACAGGGTACGAGCAGTACTTC
TRBJ2-1 14 TRBD2 . TRBV7-9 CASSLSGSYNEQFF TGTGCCAGCAGCTTGAGCGGGAGTTACAATGAGCAGTTCTTC
TRBJ2-3 13 . . TRBV18 CASSPPLTDTQYF TGTGCCAGCTCACCGCCACTCACAGATACGCAGTATTTT
TRBJ2-5 16 TRBD1 . TRBV19 CASSIGWTGIGETQYF TGTGCCAGTAGTATAGGCTGGACAGGGATTGGAGAGACCCAGTACTTC
TRBJ2-7 13 . few TRBV11-1 CASRGGATYEQYF TGTGCCTCCCGGGGCGGGGCAACCTACGAGCAGTACTTC
TRBJ2-1 16 . . TRBV7-2 CASSLGRRSGRNEQFF TGTGCCAGCAGCTTAGGGAGGAGGTCGGGAAGGAATGAGCAGTTCTTC
TRBJ1-6 16 TRBD1 few TRBV18 CASSGDRGRNNSPLHF TGTGCCAGCTCGGGGGACAGGGGCCGGAATAATTCACCCCTCCACTTT
TRBJ2-3 14 TRBD2 . TRBV7-9 CASSLSGSADTQYF TGTGCCAGCAGCTTGAGCGGGAGCGCAGATACGCAGTATTTT
TRBJ2-5 15 TRBD2 . TRBV18 CASSRGLAEGETQYF TGTGCCAGCTCACGAGGACTAGCGGAGGGGGAGACCCAGTACTTC
TRBJ2-3 17 . . TRBV5-1 CASSFYRGTEKPDTQYF TGCGCCAGCAGCTTCTATCGGGGGACGGAGAAGCCAGATACGCAGTATTTT
TRBJ1-2 14 . . TRBV6-5 CASTLRGAPYGYTF TGTGCCAGCACCCTCCGGGGGGCCCCCTATGGCTACACCTTC
TRBJ1-5 16 . few TRBV30 CAWSGYRKNSNQPQHF TGTGCCTGGAGTGGATACAGGAAGAATAGCAATCAGCCCCAGCATTTT
TRBJ2-5 13 . . TRBV7-2 CASSGEVVETQYF TGTGCCAGCAGCGGGGAGGTGGTAGAGACCCAGTACTTC
TRBJ2-1 12 TRBD2 few TRBV29-1 CSVKGLPNEQFF TGCAGCGTTAAGGGACTACCCAATGAGCAGTTCTTC
TRBJ2-2 13 . . TRBV29-1 CSVDRVNTGELFF TGCAGCGTTGACAGGGTGAACACCGGGGAGCTGTTTTTT
TRBJ2-2 14 TRBD1 . TRBV28 CASSPGTGGGELFF TGTGCCAGCAGCCCCGGGACAGGCGGCGGGGAGCTGTTTTTT
TRBJ2-1 15 TRBD2 . TRBV4-3 CASSQLAGGPNEQFF TGCGCCAGCAGCCAACTAGCGGGAGGTCCCAATGAGCAGTTCTTC
TRBJ1-3 15 . . TRBV29-1 CSVMLAAGAGNTIYF TGCAGCGTTATGCTCGCCGCAGGGGCTGGAAACACCATATATTTT
TRBJ2-3 13 . few TRBV4-1 CASSHLTTDTQYF TGCGCCAGCAGCCACCTAACCACAGATACGCAGTATTTT
TRBJ2-1 14 . few TRBV5-1 CASSSRTRNNEQFF TGCGCCAGCAGCTCCAGGACACGTAACAATGAGCAGTTCTTC
TRBJ1-5 16 TRBD1 . TRBV4-1 CASSPRDRGDNQPQHF TGCGCCAGCAGCCCCCGGGACAGGGGTGACAATCAGCCCCAGCATTTT
TRBJ1-5 13 . . TRBV6-6 CASRSPGNQPQHF TGTGCCAGCAGATCCCCCGGCAATCAGCCCCAGCATTTT
TRBJ2-1 13 TRBD1 few TRBV2 CASTLIGGREQFF TGTGCCAGCACGCTAATAGGGGGCCGTGAGCAGTTCTTC
TRBJ2-7 15 TRBD2 . TRBV5-4 CASSQGGVIAYEQYF TGTGCCAGCAGCCAGGGAGGGGTTATTGCCTACGAGCAGTACTTC
TRBJ1-5 14 . . TRBV2 CASRGPAPTQPQHF TGTGCCAGCAGGGGGCCAGCCCCCACTCAGCCCCAGCATTTT